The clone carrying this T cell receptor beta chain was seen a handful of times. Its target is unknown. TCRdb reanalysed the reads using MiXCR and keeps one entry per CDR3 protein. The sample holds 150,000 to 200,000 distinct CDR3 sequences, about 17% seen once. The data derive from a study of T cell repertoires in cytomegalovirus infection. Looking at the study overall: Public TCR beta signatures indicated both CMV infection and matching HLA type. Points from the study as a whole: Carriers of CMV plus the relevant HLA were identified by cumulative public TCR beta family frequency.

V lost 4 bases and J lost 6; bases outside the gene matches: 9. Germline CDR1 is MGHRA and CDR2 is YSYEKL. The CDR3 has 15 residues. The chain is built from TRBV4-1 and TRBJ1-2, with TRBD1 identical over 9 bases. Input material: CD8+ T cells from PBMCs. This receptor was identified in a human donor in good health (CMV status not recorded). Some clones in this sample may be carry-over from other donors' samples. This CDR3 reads CASSLALQGANGYTF. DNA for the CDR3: TGCGCCAGCAGCCTTGCCCTACAGGGGGCTAATGGCTACACCTTC.